The following is a T cell receptor beta chain sequence with its context. At one end, the junction sequence differs from germline, possibly due to a read error. This entry is derived from a study of blood T cells in healthy people across ages. Germline loops: CDR1 DFQATT, CDR2 SNEGSKA (reference sequence). The CDR3 covers 16 residues. A sample-barcoded 5' primer and a J-beta primer mix were used in a second PCR of roughly 7 to 11 cycles. TCRdb redid the calling of the 5' RACE reads with MiXCR, one entry per CDR3 protein. The repertoire holds some 1.8 million distinct CDR3 sequences, more than 35% seen once, with 20% to 25% in the top ten.

The gene calls are TRBV20-1 and TRBJ2-3, with 10 bases that match TRBD2. This TCR was sampled from a human donor in good health. The sample consisted of blood. The CDR3 DNA sequence: TGCAGTGCCTCCTTAGCGGGGGGCTCTCTCGGAGATACGCTGTATTTT. Protein: CSASLAGGSLGDTLYF.